The 3 T cell receptor beta chains below all came from one sample that was sequenced in a study of early stage breast cancer tumors. TCRdb's table, derived via immunoSEQ multiplex PCR, lists solely in-frame clones and lacks some. The sample holds 50,000 or so clones, around 83% seen once. The sequenced material came from blood. All receptors derive from a person aged 45-60 years with breast cancer.

In this sample, this clone turned up once. This rearrangement joins TRBV18 to TRBJ1-2, with no clear D. Germline lookup yields CDR1 KGHSH and CDR2 LQKENI. The CDR3 has 13 amino acids. Trimming took off 6 bases at V and 4 bases at J, with 12 bases between the two ends. The CDR3 is CASSPMESYGYTF. CDR3 bases: TGTGCCAGCTCTCCTATGGAGTCCTATGGCTACACCTTC.

This clone was detected a few times. The chain uses TRBV7-9 and TRBJ1-3, with D maybe TRBD1 (5 bases). CDR3 length: 16 amino acids. Trimming took off 0 bases at V and 0 bases at J, with 9 bases between the two ends. CDR1 and CDR2 (germline): SEHNR, FQNEAQ (reference sequence). CDR3 nucleotide sequence: TGTGCCAGCAGCTTAGCAGGGGCGAGCTCTGGAAACACCATATATTTT. Amino acids: CASSLAGASSGNTIYF.

This clone is a singleton in its sample. The chain joins TRBV9 to TRBJ2-7, with D maybe TRBD1 (7 bases). V lost 1 base to trimming and J lost 2 bases, with 16 bases between them. CDR3 size: 16 residues. The germline CDR1 and CDR2 sequences are SGDLS and YYNGEE. CDR3 loop: CASSVNPQGGPYEQYF. Here the CDR3 DNA reads TGTGCCAGCAGCGTAAACCCCCAGGGGGGACCCTACGAGCAGTACTTC.